The rows below give T cell receptor beta chains drawn from one sample of a study of CD8+CD57+ T cells in acquired aplastic anemia. TCRdb ran MiXCR on the reads and lists one entry per CDR3 protein. The sample holds some 210,000 distinct CDR3 sequences, roughly 57% seen once. The source material was sorted CD4+, CD8+, or CD8+CD57+ T cells (not recorded which) from PBMCs. The receptors shown here come from a human donor in good health. The CDR3 runs from the conserved cysteine through the conserved F or W. The D gene is left open where the match is weak. Size is omitted from some rows. Given values are once, few, many or a class for expanded clones.

clone_size j_call cdr3_length v_call d_call cdr3_nt cdr3_aa
NA TRBJ2-7 14 TRBV7-8 NA TGTGCCAGCAAGGGGAGTAGGGTGGGCTACGAGCAGTACTTC CASKGSRVGYEQYF
few TRBJ2-7 16 TRBV12-3/TRBV12-4 TRBD2 TGTGCCAGCAGTTTAGTGGGACTAGCGGGGAGCTACGAGCAGTACTTC CASSLVGLAGSYEQYF
many TRBJ2-7 14 TRBV5-6 NA TGTGCCAGCAGCTTGAATGCTGCTTCAGACGAGCAGTACTTC CASSLNAASDEQYF
NA TRBJ2-3 18 TRBV25-1 NA NA CASSEFGSGTGGGDTRYF
many TRBJ2-7 15 TRBV11-2 NA TGTGCCAGCAGCTTATATCGCGGGGAGTCCTACGAGCAGTACTTC CASSLYRGESYEQYF
NA TRBJ1-2 13 TRBV20-1 NA TGCAGTGCTAGGAACACGGCGGACTATGGCTACACCTTC CSARNTADYGYTF
NA TRBJ2-5 14 TRBV7-9 TRBD1 TGTGCCAGCAGCTCCTGGGACAGAGCCGAGACCCAGTACTTC CASSSWDRAETQYF
NA TRBJ2-1 14 TRBV6-1 NA TGTGCCAGTAGATCGGGGTCCCCGTACAATGAGCAGTTCTTC CASRSGSPYNEQFF
many TRBJ2-7 12 TRBV2 NA TGTGCCAGTAGAAGGGGTAGCTACGAGCAGTACTTC CASRRGSYEQYF
NA TRBJ2-7 15 TRBV25-1 NA TGTGCCAGCAGTGAATTGGGTACTAACTCCTACGAGCAGTACTTC CASSELGTNSYEQYF
many TRBJ2-7 17 TRBV4-3 NA TGCGCCAGCAGCCAAGAGCTTCCGACGGAACGGGCTTACGAGCAGTACTTC CASSQELPTERAYEQYF
once TRBJ2-1 9 TRBV20-1 NA TGCAGGCCCGGGGATGAGCAGTTCTTC CRPGDEQFF
once TRBJ1-1 15 TRBV10-3 NA TGTGCCATCAGTGAACGGGGGCTCAGGAGCACTGAAGCTTTCTTT CAISERGLRSTEAFF
once TRBJ2-5 16 TRBV2 NA TGTGCCAGCAGCCGGATAGGCAGCGAGTACCAAGAGACCCAGTACTTC CASSRIGSEYQETQYF
NA TRBJ2-1 16 TRBV19 TRBD1 TGTGCCAGTAGTATATTCGGGCAGGGGGTCACGGTTGAGCAGTTCTTC CASSIFGQGVTVEQFF
NA TRBJ2-7 15 TRBV20-1 TRBD1 TGCAGTGCTAGCGACGGGACAGGCAGGATCTACGAGCAGTACTTC CSASDGTGRIYEQYF
NA TRBJ2-7 14 TRBV7-3 NA TGTGCCAGCAGCTTAAATGCAGGGCCCTACGAGCAGTACTTC CASSLNAGPYEQYF
NA TRBJ2-7 13 TRBV7-9 NA TGTTCTGGGCTAGTGGGACGGGATCCAGAGCAGTACTTC CSGLVGRDPEQYF
once TRBJ1-6 13 TRBV20-1 NA TGCAGTGCTAGAGACAGTGGTAATTCACCCCTCCACTTT CSARDSGNSPLHF
few TRBJ2-5 15 TRBV7-2 TRBD2 TGTGCCAGCACCCTATCGAGTCTAGCGGGTGAGACCCAGTACTTC CASTLSSLAGETQYF
NA TRBJ1-6 11 TRBV10-2 NA TGCGCCAGCAAACAGGATTCACCCCTCCACTTT CASKQDSPLHF
NA TRBJ1-2 12 TRBV12-3/TRBV12-4 NA TGTGCCAGCAGCGGACCTAACTATGGCTACACCTTC CASSGPNYGYTF